A single sample gave rise to the 28 T cell receptor beta chains below, sequenced in a study of OX40 agonist ivuxolimab in advanced cancers. The data were produced by immunoSEQ multiplex PCR, yet TCRdb's version contains in-frame clones alone and is incomplete. The top ten clones hold 3.6% of a sample with around 40,000 clones, around 87% of them seen once. The material sequenced was CD4+ or CD8+ T cells sorted from blood, taken in a trial of the OX40 agonist ivuxolimab. The source of these receptors is an adult with an advanced solid tumor such as melanoma, head and neck, liver or kidney cancer.

The chain carries TRBV7-6 and TRBJ1-2; a weak D match, TRBD1 (6 bases). The CDR3 has 14 amino acids. V was trimmed by 6 bases and J by 2 bases, leaving 13 bases between them. Germline V gene sequence: CDR1 SGHVS, CDR2 FNYEAQ. The CDR3 loop reads CASRPGGRNYGYTF. The CDR3 DNA reads TGTGCCAGCAGACCGGGGGGGCGGAACTATGGCTACACCTTC.

The chain recombines TRBV11-3 with TRBJ2-3, with D possibly called TRBD1 or TRBD2 (5 bases each). Germline V gives CDR1 SGHNT, CDR2 YENEEA. The germline V and J ends were trimmed by 1 base and 1 base, with 9 bases remaining between them. The CDR3 contains 15 residues. CDR3 residues: CASSLVRGCTDTQYF. In DNA form, the CDR3 reads TGTGCCAGCAGCTTAGTGAGGGGATGCACAGATACGCAGTATTTT.

V and J are TRBV25-1 and TRBJ2-3; the match to TRBD1 covers 9 bases. Trimming took 8 bases from V and 1 from J; bases not matched to a gene: 16. This CDR3 spans 18 amino acids. Germline V gives CDR1 MGHDK, CDR2 SYGVNS. The chain's CDR3 is CASPPRDREALRTDTQYF. The CDR3 bases are TGTGCCAGCCCCCCCCGGGACAGGGAGGCCCTACGCACAGATACGCAGTATTTT.

The chain joins TRBV6-5 to TRBJ1-5; D may be TRBD1 (5 bases). The CDR3 consists of 11 residues. Germline loops: CDR1 MNHEY, CDR2 SVGAGI. V lost 4 bases to trimming and J lost 16 bases, with 14 bases between them. The DNA of the CDR3 is TGTGCCAGCAGTTTTGGGGGGAAGGGCCATTTT. Translated: CASSFGGKGHF.

V gene TRBV6-1 combines with J gene TRBJ2-3; 8 positions agree with TRBD1. The CDR3 spans 15 residues. V lost 4 bases to trimming and J lost 1 base; unmatched junction nucleotides: 4. Germline CDR1 MNHNS, CDR2 SASEGT. In DNA form, the CDR3 reads TGTGCCAGCAGTGCAGGACAGGGCGGCACAGATACGCAGTATTTT. Translating gives CASSAGQGGTDTQYF.

This chain links TRBV2 with TRBJ2-6; D may be TRBD1 or TRBD2 (5 bases each). V was cut by 5 bases and J by 3 bases, with 14 bases left in between. The CDR3 has 16 amino acids. Germline CDR1 reads SNHLY; CDR2 reads FYNNEI. The DNA of the CDR3 is TGTGCCAGCAGTCAAATCCGGGGCGGTGGGGCCAACGTCCTGACTTTC. Translated: CASSQIRGGGANVLTF.

V usage is TRBV7-8 and J usage is TRBJ2-5, with a possible D match to TRBD2 (5 bases). Trimming shortened V by 5 bases and J by 1 base, and 14 bases separated the two germline ends. The CDR3 consists of 15 residues. Germline V gene lookup returns CDR1 SGHVS and CDR2 FQNEAQ. CDR3 protein: CASSRGRTGQETQYF. DNA for the CDR3: TGTGCCAGCAGCAGAGGACGGACTGGCCAAGAGACCCAGTACTTC.

Here the CDR3 reads CASSNSIGAYNEQFF. The CDR3 nucleotides are TGTGCCAGCAGTAATTCAATCGGGGCTTACAATGAGCAGTTCTTC. This rearrangement joins TRBV6-1 to TRBJ2-1; D is possibly TRBD1 or TRBD2 (5 bases each). This CDR3 comprises 15 residues. Trimming cost V 5 bases and J 4 bases, with 15 bases left between them. CDR1 MNHNS and CDR2 SASEGT come from the germline V gene.

The chain has TRBV5-5 and TRBJ1-4; TRBD1 matches 8 bases. The J segment lost 8 bases and the V segment lost 4 bases, leaving 10 bases of the junction unmatched. The V gene's germline CDR1 is SGHKS and CDR2 YYEKEE (reference sequence). The CDR3 runs 15 residues. CDR3 nucleotides: TGTGCCAGCAGCGTTTGGACGACAGGGGTGGAAAAACTGTTTTTT. Amino acids: CASSVWTTGVEKLFF. The whole variable domain, remainder taken from reference TRBV5-5 and TRBJ1-4, is DAGVTQSPTHLIKTRGQQVTLRCSPISGHKSVSWYQQVLGQGPQFIFQYYEKEERGRGNFPDRFSARQFPNYSSELNVNALLLGDSALYLCASSVWTTGVEKLFFGSGTQLSVL.

The rearrangement uses TRBV6-5 and TRBJ2-1; no firm D call. CDR1 MNHEY and CDR2 SVGAGI come from the germline V gene. Trimming pared 4 bases from V and 6 bases from J, leaving 4 bases between. CDR3 size: 11 residues. CDR3 sequence: CASSLRNEQFF. The CDR3, as DNA: TGTGCCAGCAGTTTACGCAATGAGCAGTTCTTC.

The CDR3 coding sequence is TGTGCCAGCAGCTCGCCGTGGACAGTGAACACTGAAGCTTTCTTT. Translation: CASSSPWTVNTEAFF. The genes are TRBV13 and TRBJ1-1; D is possibly TRBD1 (6 bases). CDR1 and CDR2 (germline): PRHDT, FYEKMQ (reference sequence). The CDR3 consists of 15 residues. Trimming removed 4 bases from V and 0 bases from J, with 12 bases in between.

This sequence joins TRBV10-3 and TRBJ2-7, with D unclear. V was shortened by 5 bases and J by 4 bases, with 9 bases between the two germline ends. The CDR3 length is 12 residues. Germline V gene sequence: CDR1 ENHRY, CDR2 SYGVKD. The CDR3 nucleotides read TGTGCCATCAGTCTCTCCAGTTACGAGCAGTACTTC. As protein: CAISLSSYEQYF.

Only a few counts were recorded for this clone. J is TRBJ2-2 and V is TRBV10-3; perhaps TRBD2 as D (5 bases). CDR3 length: 15 residues. Germline assignment: CDR1 ENHRY and CDR2 SYGVKD. The V gene lost 0 bases and the J gene lost 7 bases, with 12 bases spanning the gap. This chain's CDR3 is CAISESGGRHGELFF. The DNA for the CDR3 is TGTGCCATCAGTGAGTCGGGTGGGAGACACGGGGAGCTGTTTTTT.

The J gene is TRBJ2-1, the V gene TRBV10-1, with 7 bases lining up with TRBD2. CDR1 is WNHNN, CDR2 SYGVQD, per germline (reference sequence). This CDR3 region has 15 residues. The J segment lost 5 bases and the V segment lost 4 bases, leaving 8 bases of the junction unmatched. CDR3 loop: CASSVSPTSDNEQFF. The CDR3 DNA sequence: TGCGCCAGCAGTGTTTCCCCCACTAGCGACAATGAGCAGTTCTTC.

The chain has TRBV6-5 and TRBJ1-2, with D hard to call. In germline, CDR1 is MNHEY, CDR2 SVGAGI. Trimming shortened V by 0 bases and J by 7 bases, and 12 bases separated the two germline ends. The CDR3 length is 14 residues. CDR3 loop: CASSYSGRRGGYTF. CDR3 coding DNA: TGTGCCAGCAGTTACTCGGGCAGGAGAGGTGGCTACACCTTC.

For this clone: An end of the junction does not agree with germline; a read error may underlie this. The chain has TRBV25-1 and TRBJ1-3; D ambiguous. The J call may be in error: the DNA end matches TRBJ2-2 better. From germline, CDR1 is MGHDK and CDR2 SYGVNS. The CDR3 loop spans 12 amino acids. The chain's CDR3 is CTSTTGAGELFF. As DNA, the CDR3 is TGTACCAGCACGACTGGCGCCGGGGAGCTGTTTTTT.

The chain carries TRBV11-3 and TRBJ2-6, with D perhaps being TRBD1 or TRBD2 (5 bases each). Trimming left V 3 bases short and J 0 bases short, with 12 bases between. The germline V gene encodes CDR1 SGHNT and CDR2 YENEEA. CDR3 length equals 17 residues. The CDR3 here is CASSFRGRSSGANVLTF. The CDR3 nucleotides read TGTGCCAGCAGCTTTCGGGGACGGTCCTCTGGGGCCAACGTCCTGACTTTC.

This clone has a single count. The J gene is TRBJ1-1, the V gene TRBV16, with a tentative D call TRBD1 (5 bases). CDR1 and CDR2 from the germline V gene are KGHSY and FQNENV. The V and J ends lost 6 bases and 1 base respectively, with 9 bases between them. The CDR3 has 13 residues. The CDR3 here is CASSRDRNTEAFF. The CDR3 region has the DNA TGTGCCAGCAGTCGAGACAGGAACACTGAAGCTTTCTTT.

This rearrangement joins TRBV9 to TRBJ2-2; D gene uncertain. Germline loops: CDR1 SGDLS, CDR2 YYNGEE. V lost 1 base to trimming and J lost 5 bases, with 3 bases between them. This CDR3 is 12 amino acids long. The CDR3 nucleotides are TGTGCCAGCAGCGTATATACCGGGGAGCTGTTTTTT. Its protein is CASSVYTGELFF.

The genes are TRBV7-2 and TRBJ2-6, with a tentative D call TRBD1 (6 bases). The V gene's germline CDR1 is SGHTA and CDR2 FQGNSA. V lost 4 bases, J lost 2 bases, and 15 bases lay in between. There are 17 residues in the CDR3. The CDR3 coding sequence is TGTGCCAGCAGCTCTACAGGGCCAGGGGCTGGGGCCAACGTCCTGACTTTC. It codes for CASSSTGPGAGANVLTF.

The gene calls are TRBV21-1 and TRBJ1-2; the DNA was not used to check the table's D call, TRBD1. TRBV21-1 is marked as a pseudogene. The CDR3 is made up of 17 amino acids. The CDR3 bases are TGTGCCAGCAACGCAGACAGGCGTGGGGCGATTAACTATGGCTACACCTTC. It is translated as CASNADRRGAINYGYTF.

The CDR3 loop is CASSLGTDAKNIQYF. CDR3 coding DNA: TGTGCCAGCAGTTTGGGGACAGACGCCAAAAACATTCAGTACTTC. The chain uses TRBV9 and TRBJ2-4; 7 bases fit TRBD1. CDR1 and CDR2 from the germline V gene are SGDLS and YYNGEE. This CDR3 region has 15 residues. Germline trimming cut 5 bases from V and 1 base from J; bases unmatched to any gene: 6.

This clone came up a few times. This sequence joins TRBV20-1 and TRBJ1-4; D unresolved. There are 11 residues in the CDR3. The ends were cut back, 2 bases at V and 10 bases at J, with 8 bases in the middle. CDR1 is DFQATT, CDR2 SNEGSKA, per germline (reference sequence). The CDR3 loop is CSARSSGKLFF. CDR3 nucleotides: TGCAGTGCTAGAAGCTCGGGAAAACTGTTTTTT.

The CDR3 coding sequence is TGTGCCAGCTCACCGGGGGCAGGGGCGGACATTCAGTACTTC. As protein: CASSPGAGADIQYF. J is TRBJ2-4 and V is TRBV18, with D possibly TRBD1 on 6 matching bases. The V gene's germline CDR1 is KGHSH and CDR2 LQKENI. The CDR3 is made up of 14 amino acids. The V end lost 3 bases, the J end lost 8 bases, and 14 bases lay between the germline ends.

This clone was found once. The J gene is TRBJ1-2, the V gene TRBV19; D possibly corresponds to TRBD1 (5 bases). CDR1 LNHDA and CDR2 SQIVND come from the germline V gene (reference sequence). V lost 5 bases and J lost 4, with 17 bases in between. The CDR3 totals 15 residues. The chain's CDR3 is CASSPTSGGVYGYTF. CDR3 nucleotide sequence: TGTGCCAGTAGTCCCACCTCAGGAGGGGTCTATGGCTACACCTTC. Filled out from reference TRBV19 and TRBJ1-2, the complete variable domain reads DGGITQSPKYLFRKEGQNVTLSCEQNLNHDAMYWYRQDPGQGLRLIYYSQIVNDFQKGDIAEGYSVSREKKESFPLTVTSAQKNPTAFYLCASSPTSGGVYGYTFGSGTRLTVV.

This clone came up a few times. The rearrangement links TRBV19 to TRBJ1-1, with unresolved D. Germline CDR1 is LNHDA and CDR2 is SQIVND (reference sequence). Deletions cut 6 bases from V and 0 bases from J, with 8 bases between. This CDR3 is built from 13 residues. CDR3 protein: CASSGRLNTEAFF. The CDR3 coding sequence is TGTGCCAGTAGCGGACGGTTGAACACTGAAGCTTTCTTT.

The chain uses TRBV28 and TRBJ1-5; 7 bases match TRBD1. The CDR3 extends over 16 amino acids. The germline V gene has CDR1 MDHEN and CDR2 SYDVKM. Losses at the gene ends were 2 bases for V and 4 bases for J; bases not matched to a gene: 8. DNA for the CDR3: TGTGCCAGCAGTTTAGTTGGAGGGGGCCGTAATCAGCCCCAGCATTTT. It is translated as CASSLVGGGRNQPQHF. The entire variable domain, with the rest obtained from reference TRBV28 and TRBJ1-5, is as follows: DVKVTQSSRYLVKRTGEKVFLECVQDMDHENMFWYRQDPGLGLRLIYFSYDVKMKEKGDIPEGYSVSREKKERFSLILESASTNQTSMYLCASSLVGGGRNQPQHFGDGTRLSIL.

The CDR3 coding sequence is TGCAGCGTTGAAGAAAACAGGGGGGAGACCCAGTACTTC. Translated, it gives CSVEENRGETQYF. The chain uses TRBV29-1 and TRBJ2-5; 8 bases map to TRBD1. The length of the CDR3 is 13 residues. Germline trimming cut 0 bases from V and 5 bases from J; bases unmatched to any gene: 2. CDR1 is SQVTM and CDR2 is ANQGSEA in the germline V gene. Looking up the rest from reference TRBV29-1 and TRBJ2-5 gives the full variable domain: SAVISQKPSRDICQRGTSLTIQCQVDSQVTMMFWYRQQPGQSLTLIATANQGSEATYESGFVIDKFPISRPNLTFSTLTVSNMSPEDSSIYLCSVEENRGETQYFGPGTRLLVL.